This T cell receptor beta chain was captured by sequencing in a study of cytomegalovirus exposure and HLA in healthy donors. Study-wide points: The tendency of first-cohort TCR clusters to co-occur in the approximately 110 validation repertoires was the finding of a later analysis. Most observed TCR sequences were rare, whereas some public TCRs were detected in many donors. Accounts indicate the classifier identified cytomegalovirus status with strong specificity and sensitivity.

V lost 7 bases to trimming and J lost 2 bases; unmatched junction nucleotides: 7. Per germline, CDR1 SNHLY and CDR2 FYNNEI. This CDR3 spans 15 amino acids. Data came from immunoSEQ multiplex PCR; TCRdb stores just in-frame clones and leaves some out. The sample shows around 62,000 clones, roughly 91% of them seen only once. Details on this clone: The antigen is not known. Within the sample, other DNA sequences also encode this same CDR3.

The genes are TRBV2 and TRBJ1-2, with TRBD1 matching 10 bases. The specimen was PBMCs. The TCR comes from a woman under 30 in good health and CMV-seronegative. This CDR3 reads CASNPGQGINYGYTF. The CDR3 DNA is TGTGCCAGCAACCCGGGACAGGGGATCAACTATGGCTACACCTTC.